This T cell receptor (beta chain) was captured by sequencing in a study of blood T cell repertoires in COVID-19. Sequenced by immunoSEQ multiplex PCR; TCRdb stores in-frame clones only, minus some. The data show over 75,000 clones, around 81% seen once. Comments on this clone: Other DNA sequences in this specimen translate into the identical CDR3.

Germline assignment: CDR1 SGHTA and CDR2 FQGNSA. The CDR3 sequence is 15 residues long. V lost 2 bases and J 2 bases, leaving 12 bases between the germline ends. The chain is built from TRBV7-2 and TRBJ2-5; possible D gene TRBD1, 5 bases. Sample: peripheral blood. The sequence was obtained from a human donor in a cohort sampled during active COVID-19. The CDR3 here is CASSLSAGIQETQYF. The CDR3 DNA reads TGTGCCAGCAGCTTAAGTGCAGGGATACAAGAGACCCAGTACTTC.